This note documents a single T cell receptor beta chain sequence. The sample belongs to a study of T cells in localized non-small cell lung cancer. The repertoire was sequenced with immunoSEQ multiplex PCR; TCRdb's copy has only in-frame clones and lacks some. The repertoire holds more than 8,000 clones, with around 60% as singletons. Sample: lymph node tissue, taken before any cancer treatment. This receptor was identified in a male donor at least 60 years old with stage I squamous cell lung carcinoma.

The CDR3 DNA reads as TGCAGCGTTGAAGATCACTCTGGAAACACCATATATTTT. Its protein is CSVEDHSGNTIYF. This chain uses TRBV29-1 with TRBJ1-3; D gene uncertain. Germline CDR1 reads SQVTM; CDR2 reads ANQGSEA. V lost 0 bases and J lost 0, with 3 bases in between. The CDR3 contains 13 residues.